What follows are 27 T cell receptor beta chains derived from one specimen sequenced in a study of neurological immune-mediated disorders. TCRdb reanalysed the 5' RACE reads using MiXCR and keeps one entry per CDR3 protein. The repertoire holds fewer than 55,000 distinct CDR3 sequences, around 6% seen once, with about 0.6% in the top ten. What was sequenced was CD4+ T cells from blood. All receptors come from a woman aged 40-49 years in good health.

This clonotype occurred many times. The chain links TRBV12-3 or TRBV12-4 to TRBJ1-5; TRBD1 matches 7 bases. After removal of 8 bases from V and 6 bases from J, the junction contained 10 bases not matched to a gene. CDR3 length: 14 residues. The DNA for the CDR3 is TGTGCCAGCGGGGTGGCACAGGGGACTCAGCCCCAGCATTTT. It specifies CASGVAQGTQPQHF.

J is TRBJ1-1 and V is TRBV28, with D hard to call. The germline CDR1 and CDR2 sequences are MDHEN and SYDVKM. V lost 8 bases and J lost 1, with 5 bases in between. CDR3 length: 11 amino acids. The CDR3 coding sequence is TGTGCCAGCCTCGGGAACACTGAAGCTTTCTTT. This codes for CASLGNTEAFF.

The chain links TRBV14 to TRBJ2-2, with D unresolved. Trimming stripped 0 bases from V and 3 bases from J, with 2 bases between. Per the germline V gene, CDR1 is SGHDN and CDR2 is FVKESK. The CDR3 contains 13 residues. The CDR3 coding sequence is TGTGCCAGCAGCCAAGAGTACACCGGGGAGCTGTTTTTT. It encodes CASSQEYTGELFF.

Note on this clonotype: A junction end diverges from the germline sequence, so it may reflect a read error. The V and J genes are TRBV4-1 and TRBJ2-1; D is unclear. The germline CDR1 and CDR2 sequences are MGHRA and YSYEKL. The CDR3 is 13 amino acids. The CDR3 nucleotides read TGCGCCAGCAGAGGTTGGTGGTACAGTGAGCAGTTCTTC. Amino acids: CASRGWWYSEQFF.

This clonotype was counted ten times or more. The chain combines TRBV28 with TRBJ2-5, with 7 bases that match TRBD2. This CDR3 has 15 amino acids. CDR1 is MDHEN and CDR2 is SYDVKM in the germline V gene. After removal of 4 bases from V and 4 bases from J, the junction contained 9 bases not matched to a gene. The CDR3 loop is CASSSPRSGIETQYF. The DNA for the CDR3 is TGTGCCAGCAGTTCACCTCGAAGCGGGATAGAGACCCAGTACTTC.

This clonotype was seen repeatedly, ten times or more. CDR3 sequence (DNA): TGTGCCAGCAGTTTTGGGACGCCGACTGAAGCTTTCTTT. Protein product: CASSFGTPTEAFF. The chain links TRBV27 to TRBJ1-1, with D possibly TRBD1 on 5 matching bases. The germline V and J ends were trimmed by 3 bases and 5 bases, with 10 bases remaining between them. Germline-derived CDR1 and CDR2 are MNHEY and SMNVEV (reference sequence). There are 13 residues in the CDR3.

This clonotype was seen ten or more times. V gene TRBV5-1 combines with J gene TRBJ2-5; 14 nucleotides match TRBD2. Germline lookup yields CDR1 SGHRS and CDR2 YFSETQ. The CDR3 length is 17 residues. The V and J ends lost 3 bases and 9 bases, in that order; junction bases with no gene match: 13. DNA of the CDR3: TGCGCCAGCAGCTCGGGAGGACTAGCGGGAGGACCAGGGGCCCAGTACTTC. This translates into CASSSGGLAGGPGAQYF.

This clonotype was seen ten or more times. This chain uses TRBV20-1 with TRBJ2-1, with a tentative D call TRBD1 (6 bases). This CDR3 is 16 amino acids long. Between the trimmed V and J ends, which lost 3 bases and 5 bases, there was a span of 20 bases. Germline CDR1 DFQATT, CDR2 SNEGSKA (reference sequence). CDR3 region: CSASPLRGVRDNEQFF. In DNA form, the CDR3 reads TGCAGTGCTAGTCCCCTCAGGGGAGTCAGGGACAATGAGCAGTTCTTC.

This clonotype has ten or more counts. The V and J genes are TRBV5-1 and TRBJ2-7, with D possibly matching TRBD1 (5 bases). There are 12 residues in the CDR3. Germline V gene lookup returns CDR1 SGHRS and CDR2 YFSETQ. Trimming shortened V by 7 bases and J by 0 bases, and 8 bases separated the two germline ends. The CDR3 DNA follows: TGCGCCAGCGGCGACAGCTCCTACGAGCAGTACTTC. Residues: CASGDSSYEQYF. Drawing the rest from reference TRBV5-1 and TRBJ2-7, the complete variable domain is KAGVTQTPRYLIKTRGQQVTLSCSPISGHRSVSWYQQTPGQGLQFLFEYFSETQRNKGNFPGRFSGRQFSNSRSEMNVSTLELGDSALYLCASGDSSYEQYFGPGTRLTVT.

This clonotype appeared many times. The chain combines TRBV29-1 with TRBJ2-5, with D unclear. Germline V gene sequence: CDR1 SQVTM, CDR2 ANQGSEA. The CDR3 totals 13 residues. Trimming cost V 3 bases and J 0 bases, with 8 bases left between them. The DNA of the CDR3 is TGCAGCGTTGATGTGGGGTACCAAGAGACCCAGTACTTC. Its translation is CSVDVGYQETQYF. The full variable domain, in which reference TRBV29-1 and TRBJ2-5 provide the parts outside the CDR3, is SAVISQKPSRDICQRGTSLTIQCQVDSQVTMMFWYRQQPGQSLTLIATANQGSEATYESGFVIDKFPISRPNLTFSTLTVSNMSPEDSSIYLCSVDVGYQETQYFGPGTRLLVL.

The chain recombines TRBV12-3 or TRBV12-4 with TRBJ1-5; TRBD1 agrees at 7 bases. The CDR3 consists of 14 residues. V gave up 6 bases and J gave up 5 bases; unmatched junction bases: 7. As DNA, the CDR3 is TGTGCCAGCAGACGGGACAGCCCTGATCAGCCCCAGCATTTT. It codes for CASRRDSPDQPQHF.

The chain uses TRBV5-1 and TRBJ2-7; 16 positions match TRBD2. CDR3 size: 18 residues. The V gene end was trimmed by 2 bases and the J gene end by 0 bases; junction bases not matched to a gene: 5. The V gene's germline CDR1 is SGHRS and CDR2 YFSETQ. The CDR3 nucleotides are TGCGCCAGCAGCTTTCCCGGGACTAGCGGGAGGGACTCCTACGAGCAGTACTTC. It translates to CASSFPGTSGRDSYEQYF.

In its sample, this clonotype was seen many times. This chain connects TRBV21-1 to TRBJ2-5. TRBV21-1 is marked as a pseudogene. There are 9 residues in the CDR3. The CDR3 spells CASFETQYF. CDR3 in DNA: TGTGCCAGCTTTGAGACCCAGTACTTC.

This clonotype was picked up many times. This chain links TRBV20-1 with TRBJ2-3, with 11 bases lining up with TRBD2. The junction had 0 bases not matched to a gene; V was cut back by 1 base and J by 0 bases. The CDR3 extends over 15 amino acids. CDR1 DFQATT and CDR2 SNEGSKA come from the germline V gene (reference sequence). The CDR3 here is CSARASGRSTDTQYF. The CDR3 DNA reads TGCAGTGCTAGAGCTAGCGGGAGGAGCACAGATACGCAGTATTTT.

The table lists this clonotype with many counts. The CDR3 here is CASRPGGYNEQFF. The CDR3 DNA reads TGTGCCAGCAGACCAGGCGGTTACAATGAGCAGTTCTTC. V and J are TRBV6-2 or TRBV6-3 and TRBJ2-1; D is uncertain. There are 13 residues in the CDR3. Germline-derived CDR1 and CDR2 are MNHEY and SVGEGT. V gave up 6 bases and J gave up 4 bases, with 10 bases separating them.

This clonotype was recorded many times. The chain carries TRBV5-1 and TRBJ2-2; D call uncertain. The ends were cut back, 3 bases at V and 6 bases at J, with 12 bases in the middle. The CDR3 spans 14 residues. Germline loops: CDR1 SGHRS, CDR2 YFSETQ. CDR3 loop: CASSSPDPSGELFF. The DNA for the CDR3 is TGCGCCAGCAGCTCCCCGGACCCCTCCGGGGAGCTGTTTTTT. Full variable domain (outside the CDR3, taken from reference TRBV5-1 and TRBJ2-2): KAGVTQTPRYLIKTRGQQVTLSCSPISGHRSVSWYQQTPGQGLQFLFEYFSETQRNKGNFPGRFSGRQFSNSRSEMNVSTLELGDSALYLCASSSPDPSGELFFGEGSRLTVL.

This clonotype was picked up many times. The chain has TRBV7-2 and TRBJ2-5; 8 bases line up with TRBD2. CDR1 SGHTA and CDR2 FQGNSA come from the germline V gene. The CDR3 totals 17 residues. Unmatched junction bases numbered 10, after V lost 1 base and J lost 3 bases. This CDR3 is CASSLEWLAGVKETQYF. The CDR3 DNA sequence: TGTGCCAGCAGCTTAGAGTGGCTAGCGGGCGTCAAAGAGACCCAGTACTTC.

This clonotype has at least ten counts. The V call is TRBV20-1, the J call TRBJ2-3, with D uncertain. Trimming shortened V by 0 bases and J by 4 bases, and 5 bases separated the two germline ends. The CDR3 totals 12 residues. The germline CDR1 and CDR2 sequences are DFQATT and SNEGSKA (reference sequence). The CDR3 sequence is CSARDRADTQYF. CDR3 in DNA: TGCAGTGCTAGAGATAGGGCAGATACGCAGTATTTT.

In this sample, this clonotype turned up a few times. This chain uses TRBV20-1 with TRBJ1-6, with D uncertain. The V and J ends lost 4 bases and 7 bases respectively, with 8 bases between them. Germline CDR1 and CDR2: DFQATT and SNEGSKA (reference sequence). This CDR3 comprises 12 residues. CDR3 coding DNA: TGCAGTGCTAAAGGCGGGAATTCACCCCTCCACTTT. Protein sequence: CSAKGGNSPLHF.

This clonotype showed up many times. The chain recombines TRBV6-5 with TRBJ2-1, with D uncertain. Germline V gives CDR1 MNHEY, CDR2 SVGAGI. The CDR3 has 13 residues. The V end lost 8 bases, the J end lost 6 bases, and 14 bases lay between the germline ends. The CDR3 region is CASCLGRFNEQFF. In DNA, the CDR3 is TGTGCCAGCTGTCTCGGGCGGTTCAATGAGCAGTTCTTC.

Many counts were recorded for this clonotype. The V and J genes are TRBV5-1 and TRBJ2-3; no clear D. Trimming took 6 bases from V and 0 from J, leaving 11 bases between them. The CDR3 loop spans 14 amino acids. Looked up from germline, CDR1 is SGHRS and CDR2 is YFSETQ. CDR3 amino acids: CASKDGSSTDTQYF. The DNA for the CDR3 is TGCGCCAGCAAGGACGGCTCTAGCACAGATACGCAGTATTTT.

This clonotype was observed many times. The chain couples TRBV12-3 or TRBV12-4 to TRBJ1-2; 7 positions match TRBD1. Trimming removed 6 bases from V and 2 bases from J; junction bases left unmatched: 9. The CDR3 totals 15 residues. The CDR3 reads CASREGQGGNYGYTF. DNA for the CDR3: TGTGCCAGCAGAGAGGGGCAGGGGGGAAACTATGGCTACACCTTC.

This clonotype was seen ten or more times. The chain combines TRBV3-1 with TRBJ1-1; tentatively, D is TRBD1 (5 bases). The CDR3 has 16 amino acids. Trimming stripped 1 base from V and 1 base from J, with 13 bases between. Germline assignment: CDR1 LGHDT and CDR2 YNNKEL (reference sequence). The CDR3 DNA follows: TGTGCCAGCAGCCAAGGGGGATGGGGGGGGAACACTGAAGCTTTCTTT. Its translation: CASSQGGWGGNTEAFF.

At least ten counts were recorded for this clonotype. The chain links TRBV20-1 to TRBJ1-4; the match to TRBD1 covers 7 bases. The CDR3 runs 14 residues. Germline V gene sequence: CDR1 DFQATT, CDR2 SNEGSKA (reference sequence). The J segment lost 5 bases and the V segment lost 6 bases, leaving 9 bases of the junction unmatched. CDR3 sequence (DNA): TGCAGTGCACCTACAGGGGCGATAAATGAAAAACTGTTTTTT. Its translation: CSAPTGAINEKLFF.

This clonotype was recorded many times. V is TRBV20-1 and J is TRBJ2-1, with 10 bases fitting TRBD2. V lost 2 bases to trimming and J lost 8 bases; unmatched junction nucleotides: 6. Germline CDR1 is DFQATT and CDR2 is SNEGSKA (reference sequence). This CDR3 spans 14 amino acids. The CDR3 is CSARLAGEVDEQFF. Written as DNA, the CDR3 is TGCAGTGCTAGACTAGCGGGAGAAGTGGATGAGCAGTTCTTC.

This clonotype was seen at least ten times. The chain is built from TRBV20-1 and TRBJ2-7, with unresolved D. The CDR3 extends over 13 amino acids. The germline V gene encodes CDR1 DFQATT and CDR2 SNEGSKA (reference sequence). Trimming cost V 3 bases and J 7 bases, with 16 bases left between them. CDR3 DNA: TGCAGTGCTAGCCCCCAAAACCTACGAGAGCAGTACTTC. This gives the protein CSASPQNLREQYF.

This clonotype was picked up many times. In DNA form, the CDR3 reads TGCAGCGCGACTAGCGGGTTCCCCTACGAGCAGTACTTC. Its protein is CSATSGFPYEQYF. The chain is built from TRBV29-1 and TRBJ2-7, with 10 bases that match TRBD2. Unmatched junction bases numbered 5, after V lost 7 bases and J lost 2 bases. This CDR3 has 13 residues. The germline V gene has CDR1 SQVTM and CDR2 ANQGSEA.